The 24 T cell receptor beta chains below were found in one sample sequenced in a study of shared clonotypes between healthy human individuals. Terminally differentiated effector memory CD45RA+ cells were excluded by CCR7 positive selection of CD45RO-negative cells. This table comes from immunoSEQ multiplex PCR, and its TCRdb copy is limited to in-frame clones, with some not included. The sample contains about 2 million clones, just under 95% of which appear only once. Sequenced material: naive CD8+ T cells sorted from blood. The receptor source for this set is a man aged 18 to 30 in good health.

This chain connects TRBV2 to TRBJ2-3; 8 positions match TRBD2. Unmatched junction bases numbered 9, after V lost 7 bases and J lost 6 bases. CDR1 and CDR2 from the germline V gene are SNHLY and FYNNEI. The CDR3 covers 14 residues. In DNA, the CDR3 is TGTGCCAGCATCGGAGCGGGAGTAAGCGATACGCAGTATTTT. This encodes CASIGAGVSDTQYF.

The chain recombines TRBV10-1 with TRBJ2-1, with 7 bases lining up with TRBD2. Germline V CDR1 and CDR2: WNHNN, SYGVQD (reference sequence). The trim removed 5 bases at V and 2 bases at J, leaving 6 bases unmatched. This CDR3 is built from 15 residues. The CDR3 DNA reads TGCGCCAGCAGTATCGGGACTAATACCTACAATGAGCAGTTCTTC. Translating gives CASSIGTNTYNEQFF.

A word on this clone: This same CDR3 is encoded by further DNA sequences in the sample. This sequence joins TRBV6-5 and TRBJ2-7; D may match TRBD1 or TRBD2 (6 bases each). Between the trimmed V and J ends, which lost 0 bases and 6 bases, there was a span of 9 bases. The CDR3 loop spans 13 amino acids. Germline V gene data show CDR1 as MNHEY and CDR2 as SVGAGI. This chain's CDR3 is CASSYSEGGEQYF. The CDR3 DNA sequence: TGTGCCAGCAGTTACTCCGAGGGGGGCGAGCAGTACTTC.

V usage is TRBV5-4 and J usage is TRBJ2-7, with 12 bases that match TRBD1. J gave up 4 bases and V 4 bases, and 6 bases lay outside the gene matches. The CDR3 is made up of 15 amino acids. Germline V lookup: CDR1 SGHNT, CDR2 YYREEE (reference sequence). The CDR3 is CASSERDRGPYEQYF. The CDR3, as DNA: TGTGCCAGCAGCGAACGGGACAGGGGGCCTTACGAGCAGTACTTC.

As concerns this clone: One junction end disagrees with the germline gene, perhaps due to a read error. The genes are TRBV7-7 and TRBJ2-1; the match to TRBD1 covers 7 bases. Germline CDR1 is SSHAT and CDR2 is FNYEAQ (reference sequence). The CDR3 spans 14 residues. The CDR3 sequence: CASSFGIGGWEQFF. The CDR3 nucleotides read TGTGCTAGCAGCTTTGGGATAGGGGGCTGGGAGCAGTTCTTC.

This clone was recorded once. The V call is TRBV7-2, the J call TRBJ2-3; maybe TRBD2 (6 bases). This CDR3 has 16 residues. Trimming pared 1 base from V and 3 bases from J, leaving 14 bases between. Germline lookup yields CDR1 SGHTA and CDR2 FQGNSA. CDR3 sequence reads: CASSLDVVGTTDTQYF. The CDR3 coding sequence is TGTGCCAGCAGCTTAGATGTTGTGGGGACTACAGATACGCAGTATTTT.

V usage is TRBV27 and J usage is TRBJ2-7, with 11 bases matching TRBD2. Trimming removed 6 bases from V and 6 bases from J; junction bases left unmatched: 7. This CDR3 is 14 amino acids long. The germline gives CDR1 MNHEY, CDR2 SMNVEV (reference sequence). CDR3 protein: CASSLGTSGPEQYF. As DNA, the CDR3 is TGTGCCAGCAGCCTCGGGACTAGCGGACCCGAGCAGTACTTC.

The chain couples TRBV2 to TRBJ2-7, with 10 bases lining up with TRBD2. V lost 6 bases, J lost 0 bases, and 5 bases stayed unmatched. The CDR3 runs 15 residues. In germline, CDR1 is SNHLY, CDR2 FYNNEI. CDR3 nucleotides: TGTGCCAGCAGAGCGAGCGGGGGGGACTCCTACGAGCAGTACTTC. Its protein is CASRASGGDSYEQYF.

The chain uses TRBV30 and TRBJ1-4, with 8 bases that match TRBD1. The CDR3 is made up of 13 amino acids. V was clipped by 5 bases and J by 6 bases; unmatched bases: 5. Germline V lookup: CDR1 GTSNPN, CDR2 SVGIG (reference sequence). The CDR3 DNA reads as TGTGCCTGGGGCGACAGGGGTGATGAAAAACTGTTTTTT. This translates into CAWGDRGDEKLFF.

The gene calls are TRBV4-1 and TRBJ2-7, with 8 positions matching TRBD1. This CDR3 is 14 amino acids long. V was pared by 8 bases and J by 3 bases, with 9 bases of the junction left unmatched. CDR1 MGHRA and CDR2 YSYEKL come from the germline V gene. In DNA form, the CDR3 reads TGCGCCAGCTCCCGAGCAGGGGGCAACTACGAGCAGTACTTC. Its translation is CASSRAGGNYEQYF.

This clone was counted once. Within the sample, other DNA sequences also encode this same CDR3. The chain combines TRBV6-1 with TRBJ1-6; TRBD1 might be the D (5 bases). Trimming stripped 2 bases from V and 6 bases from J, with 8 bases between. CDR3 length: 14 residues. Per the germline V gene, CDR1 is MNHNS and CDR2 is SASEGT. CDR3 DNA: TGTGCCAGCAGTGAACGGGGGAGTAATTCACCCCTCCACTTT. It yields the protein CASSERGSNSPLHF.

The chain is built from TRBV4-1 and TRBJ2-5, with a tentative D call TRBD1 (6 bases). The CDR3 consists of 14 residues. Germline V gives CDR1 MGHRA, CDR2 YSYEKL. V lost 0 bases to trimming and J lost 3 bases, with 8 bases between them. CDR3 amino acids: CASSQDNREETQYF. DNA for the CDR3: TGCGCCAGCAGCCAAGATAACAGGGAAGAGACCCAGTACTTC.

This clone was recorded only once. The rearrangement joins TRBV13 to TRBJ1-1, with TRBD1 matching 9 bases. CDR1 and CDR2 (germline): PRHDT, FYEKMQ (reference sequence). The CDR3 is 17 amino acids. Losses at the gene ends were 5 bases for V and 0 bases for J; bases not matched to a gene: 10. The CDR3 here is CASSVQGAPLMNTEAFF. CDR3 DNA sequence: TGTGCCAGCAGCGTACAGGGGGCCCCCTTAATGAACACTGAAGCTTTCTTT.

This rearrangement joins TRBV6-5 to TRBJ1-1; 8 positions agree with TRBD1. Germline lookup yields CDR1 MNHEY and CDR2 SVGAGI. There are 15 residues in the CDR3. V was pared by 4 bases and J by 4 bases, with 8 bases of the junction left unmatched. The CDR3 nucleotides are TGTGCCAGCAGTTCCCCGACAGGGGAGGGCACTGAAGCTTTCTTT. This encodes CASSSPTGEGTEAFF.

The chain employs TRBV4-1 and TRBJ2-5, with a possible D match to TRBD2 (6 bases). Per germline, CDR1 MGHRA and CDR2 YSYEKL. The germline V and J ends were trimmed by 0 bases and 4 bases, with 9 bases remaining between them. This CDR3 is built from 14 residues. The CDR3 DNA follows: TGCGCCAGCAGCCAAGAGAGGAGGGCAGAGACCCAGTACTTC. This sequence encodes CASSQERRAETQYF.

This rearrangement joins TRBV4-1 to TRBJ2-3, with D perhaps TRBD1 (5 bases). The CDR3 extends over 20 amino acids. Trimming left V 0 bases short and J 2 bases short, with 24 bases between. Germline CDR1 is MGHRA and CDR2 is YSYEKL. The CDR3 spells CASSQEPGIAAKIFTDTQYF. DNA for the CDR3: TGCGCCAGCAGCCAAGAGCCAGGGATAGCAGCAAAGATATTCACAGATACGCAGTATTTT.

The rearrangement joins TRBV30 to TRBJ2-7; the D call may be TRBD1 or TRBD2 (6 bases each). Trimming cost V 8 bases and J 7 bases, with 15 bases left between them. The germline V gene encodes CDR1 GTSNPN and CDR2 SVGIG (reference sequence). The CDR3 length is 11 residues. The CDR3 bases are TGTGCCGGTTGGGGGGCGGGGGAGCAGTACTTC. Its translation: CAGWGAGEQYF.

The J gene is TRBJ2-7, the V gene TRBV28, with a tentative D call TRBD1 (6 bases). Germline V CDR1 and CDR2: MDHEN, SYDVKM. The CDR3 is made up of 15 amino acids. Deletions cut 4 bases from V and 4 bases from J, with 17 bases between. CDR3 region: CASSSGRGPAYEQYF. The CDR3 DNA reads TGTGCCAGCAGTTCCGGCAGGGGTCCCGCGTACGAGCAGTACTTC.

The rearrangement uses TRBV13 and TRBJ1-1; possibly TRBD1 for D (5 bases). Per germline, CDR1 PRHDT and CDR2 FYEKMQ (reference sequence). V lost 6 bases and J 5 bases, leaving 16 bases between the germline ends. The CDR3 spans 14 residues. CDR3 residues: CASSYAQGLTEAFF. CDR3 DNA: TGTGCCAGCAGTTACGCCCAGGGTCTAACTGAAGCTTTCTTT.

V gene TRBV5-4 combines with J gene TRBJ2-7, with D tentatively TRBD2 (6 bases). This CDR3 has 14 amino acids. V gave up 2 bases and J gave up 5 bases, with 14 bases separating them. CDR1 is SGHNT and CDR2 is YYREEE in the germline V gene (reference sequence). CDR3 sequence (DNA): TGTGCCAGCAGCTTCATGGGGGGTCCCCACGAGCAGTACTTC. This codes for CASSFMGGPHEQYF.

This CDR3 is CASSDLYRQTEQFF. CDR3 nucleotides: TGCGCCAGCAGTGACCTTTACCGACAGACTGAGCAGTTCTTC. The chain employs TRBV10-2 and TRBJ2-1; TRBD1 is a possible D gene (5 bases). The CDR3 loop spans 14 amino acids. CDR1 is WSHSY and CDR2 is SAAADI in the germline V gene. V was shortened by 3 bases and J by 9 bases, with 15 bases between the two germline ends.

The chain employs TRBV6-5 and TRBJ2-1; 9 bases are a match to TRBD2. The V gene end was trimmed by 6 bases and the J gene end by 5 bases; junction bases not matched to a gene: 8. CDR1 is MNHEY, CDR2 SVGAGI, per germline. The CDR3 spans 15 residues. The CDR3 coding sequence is TGTGCCAGCAGCTCTAGCGGGATTATAGACAATGAGCAGTTCTTC. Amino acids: CASSSSGIIDNEQFF.

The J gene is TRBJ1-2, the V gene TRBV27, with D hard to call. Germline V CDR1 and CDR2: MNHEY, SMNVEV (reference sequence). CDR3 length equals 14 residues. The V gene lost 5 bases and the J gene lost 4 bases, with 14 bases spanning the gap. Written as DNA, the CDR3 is TGTGCCAGCAGTCCCGATACGGTGGTCTATGGCTACACCTTC. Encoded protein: CASSPDTVVYGYTF.

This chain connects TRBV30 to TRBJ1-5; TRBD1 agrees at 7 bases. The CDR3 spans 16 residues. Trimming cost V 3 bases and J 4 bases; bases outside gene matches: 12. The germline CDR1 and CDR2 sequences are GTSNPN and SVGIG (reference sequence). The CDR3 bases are TGTGCCTGGAGCCCGCCGGGACAGTCTATTAATCAGCCCCAGCATTTT. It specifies CAWSPPGQSINQPQHF.